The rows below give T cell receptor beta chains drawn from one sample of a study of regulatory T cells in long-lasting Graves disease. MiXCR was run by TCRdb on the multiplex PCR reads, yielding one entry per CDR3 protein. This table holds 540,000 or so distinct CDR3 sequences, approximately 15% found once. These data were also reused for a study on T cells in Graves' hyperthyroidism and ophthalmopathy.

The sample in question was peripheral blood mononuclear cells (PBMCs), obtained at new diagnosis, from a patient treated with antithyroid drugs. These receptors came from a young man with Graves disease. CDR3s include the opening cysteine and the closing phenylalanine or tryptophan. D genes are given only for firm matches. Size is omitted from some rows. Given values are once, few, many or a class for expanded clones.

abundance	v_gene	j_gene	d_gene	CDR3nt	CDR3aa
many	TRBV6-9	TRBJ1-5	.	TGTGCCAGCAGTTACCAAGGTTGGGGCGGTCAGCCCCAGCATTTT	CASSYQGWGGQPQHF
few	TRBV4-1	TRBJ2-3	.	TGCGCCAGCAGCCCCCTAACGGGAGATACGCAGTATTTT	CASSPLTGDTQYF
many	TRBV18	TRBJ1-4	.	TGTGCCAGCTCACCTCTGGCAACTAATGAAAAACTGTTTTTT	CASSPLATNEKLFF
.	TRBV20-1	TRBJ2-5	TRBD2	TGCAGTGCTGAATTAGTGGGACTAGCGGGACCCCAAGAGACCCAGTACTTC	CSAELVGLAGPQETQYF
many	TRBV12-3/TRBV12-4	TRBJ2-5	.	TGTGCCAGCAGATACTCAAGAGAGACCCAGTACTTC	CASRYSRETQYF
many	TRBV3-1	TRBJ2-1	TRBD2	TGTGCCAGCAGCCGGACTAGCGGGAGGGGTGAGCAGTTCTTC	CASSRTSGRGEQFF
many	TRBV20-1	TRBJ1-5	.	TGCAGTGCCCTACCTCCGGGACACGAGCCCCAGCATTTT	CSALPPGHEPQHF
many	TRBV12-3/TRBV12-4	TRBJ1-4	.	TGTGCCAGCAGTTTCCGGGGAGTAGCTGAAAAACTGTTTTTT	CASSFRGVAEKLFF
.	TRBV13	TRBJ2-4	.	TGTGCCAGCAGCTTAGGCCGAGGTGGAAACATTCAGTACTTC	CASSLGRGGNIQYF
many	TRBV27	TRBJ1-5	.	TGTGCCTGCGGGGGGGGTGGGGGCAATCAGCCCCAGCATTTT	CACGGGGGNQPQHF
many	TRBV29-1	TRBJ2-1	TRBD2	TGCAGCGTATTGACTAGCGCGAATGAGCAGTTCTTC	CSVLTSANEQFF
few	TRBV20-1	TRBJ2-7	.	TGCAGTGCGAAGACAGGGAGGGGTCTCGAGCAGTACTTC	CSAKTGRGLEQYF
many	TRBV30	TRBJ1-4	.	TGTGCCTGGTTGATGGCAGGTGAAGGAAAACTGTTTTTT	CAWLMAGEGKLFF
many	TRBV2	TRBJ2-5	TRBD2	TGTGCCACCATAGCGGGAGGAAAGACCCAGTACTTC	CATIAGGKTQYF
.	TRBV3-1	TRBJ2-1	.	TGTGCCAGCAGCCAATACGGTGGCAGGGGAATTGAGCAGTTCTTC	CASSQYGGRGIEQFF
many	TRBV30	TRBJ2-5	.	TGTGCCTGGAGTAACGGGGTTCTTTGGTACCAAGAGACCCAGTACTTC	CAWSNGVLWYQETQYF
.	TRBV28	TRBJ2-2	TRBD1	TGTGCCAGCAGCCCATGGGGCGGGACAGGCACCGGGGAGCTGTTTTTT	CASSPWGGTGTGELFF
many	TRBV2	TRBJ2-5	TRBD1	TGTGCCAGCAGACTCCCGACAGGGACATCGGAGACCCAGTACTTC	CASRLPTGTSETQYF
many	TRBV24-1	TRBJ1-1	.	TGTGCCACCAGTGATCCTACAGGGACTGAAGCTTTCTTT	CATSDPTGTEAFF
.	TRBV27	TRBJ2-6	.	TGTGCCAGCAGTTTAAGAGCTTCTGGGGCCAACGTCCTGACTTTC	CASSLRASGANVLTF
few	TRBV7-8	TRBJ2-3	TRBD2	TGTGCCAGCAGATGGGGGGGGGGAGAAGGGACAGATACGCAGTATTTT	CASRWGGGEGTDTQYF
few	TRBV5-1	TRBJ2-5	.	TGCGCCAGCAGCTTGGCAGCGGGCTACAGAAGTCTAGAGACCCAGTACTTC	CASSLAAGYRSLETQYF
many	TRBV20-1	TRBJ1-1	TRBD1	TGCAGTGTTGGCGGGACAGAATTT	CSVGGTEF
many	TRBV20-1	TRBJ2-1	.	TGCATGGTAGGCTCCGCCCTATACAATGAGCAGTTCTTC	CMVGSALYNEQFF
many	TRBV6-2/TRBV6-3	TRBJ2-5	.	TGTGCCAGCAGGCTTCTCAGGGGCCAGACCCAGTACTTC	CASRLLRGQTQYF
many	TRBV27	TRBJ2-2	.	TGTGCCAGCAGTTTAACAGCCTCGAACACCGGGGAGCTGTTTTTT	CASSLTASNTGELFF
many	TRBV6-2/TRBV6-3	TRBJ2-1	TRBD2	TGTGCCAGCAGTTCGGCTAGCGGGTTCGCTGGGGAGCAGTTCTTC	CASSSASGFAGEQFF
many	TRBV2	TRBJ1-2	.	TGTGCCAGCAGGACCCTCGGGGACTACTATGGCTACACCTTC	CASRTLGDYYGYTF
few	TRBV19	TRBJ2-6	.	TGTGCCAGTACCGGGGAGGCTGGGGCCAACGTCCTGACTTTC	CASTGEAGANVLTF
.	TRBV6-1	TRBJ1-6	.	TGTGCCAGCAGTGAAGCATTGGGCCCCGGACTCAATAATTCACCCCTCCACTTT	CASSEALGPGLNNSPLHF
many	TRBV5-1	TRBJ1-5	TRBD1	TGCGCCAGCAGCTTGGTGACAGGGGATCAGCCCCAGCATTTT	CASSLVTGDQPQHF
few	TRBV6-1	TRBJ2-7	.	TGTGCCAGCAGCCCCACGAGGGGCCGATACGAGCAGTACTTC	CASSPTRGRYEQYF
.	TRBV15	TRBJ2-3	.	TGTGCCACCAGCAGAGATCTGGCGCAAGGAGTTGGCACAGATACGCAGTATTTT	CATSRDLAQGVGTDTQYF